These 12 T cell receptor beta chains were sequenced from one sample in a study of PD-L1 blockade in urothelial cancer. Some clones are missing from TCRdb's copy, which holds only in-frame ones; the method was immunoSEQ multiplex PCR. The data show around 110,000 clones, with approximately 90% seen just once and less than 5% held by the top ten. Time point noted: peripheral blood 6 weeks after treatment start. Sequencing was performed on PBMCs, taken around atezolizumab (anti-PD-L1) treatment. The receptors shown here come from a man aged 55 to 69 with urothelial cancer.

This chain connects TRBV30 to TRBJ2-2; possible D gene TRBD1, 6 bases. Germline V gene data show CDR1 as GTSNPN and CDR2 as SVGIG (reference sequence). This CDR3 contains 16 residues. V was cut by 4 bases and J by 3 bases, with 18 bases left in between. The chain's CDR3 is CAWTLGTNFDTGELFF. The CDR3 coding sequence is TGTGCCTGGACCTTAGGGACAAACTTTGACACCGGGGAGCTGTTTTTT.

The rearrangement joins TRBV23-1 to TRBJ2-1; 8 positions match TRBD1. TRBV23-1 counts as an open reading frame of uncertain function. V lost 3 bases and J lost 3; bases outside the gene matches: 7. There are 16 residues in the CDR3. CDR3 loop: CASSQLDRANYNEQFF. CDR3 nucleotides: TGCGCCAGCAGTCAGCTGGACAGGGCTAACTACAATGAGCAGTTCTTC.

This clone was detected only once. The chain couples TRBV13 to TRBJ2-1; 9 nucleotides align to TRBD2. Trimming took 1 base from V and 5 from J; bases not matched to a gene: 3. Germline V gives CDR1 PRHDT, CDR2 FYEKMQ (reference sequence). CDR3 size: 15 residues. The CDR3 DNA follows: TGTGCCAGCAGCTTAGAGGCGGGAGGGCACAATGAGCAGTTCTTC. Amino acid sequence: CASSLEAGGHNEQFF.

This chain joins TRBV28 and TRBJ2-1; 8 bases fit TRBD2. V lost 5 bases to trimming and J lost 7 bases; unmatched junction nucleotides: 13. CDR1 is MDHEN and CDR2 is SYDVKM in the germline V gene. There are 16 residues in the CDR3. CDR3 protein: CASSTSGTRFLNEQFF. Written as DNA, the CDR3 is TGTGCCAGCAGTACATCCGGGACTAGGTTTCTTAATGAGCAGTTCTTC.

The CDR3: CASSRETSGVTDTQYF. The DNA of the CDR3 is TGCGCCAGCAGCCGAGAGACTAGCGGGGTTACAGATACGCAGTATTTT. This chain joins TRBV4-3 and TRBJ2-3; 11 bases align to TRBD2. The length of the CDR3 is 16 residues. After removal of 4 bases from V and 3 bases from J, the junction contained 6 bases not matched to a gene. Germline-derived CDR1 and CDR2 are LGHNA and YSLEER.

This sequence joins TRBV5-6 and TRBJ2-7; perhaps TRBD2 as D (6 bases). This CDR3 spans 15 amino acids. Trimming pared 2 bases from V and 0 bases from J, leaving 12 bases between. CDR1 is SGHDT and CDR2 is YYEEEE in the germline V gene. This chain's CDR3 is CASSFVGLDSYEQYF. Written as DNA, the CDR3 is TGTGCCAGCAGCTTCGTGGGACTTGACTCCTACGAGCAGTACTTC.

This chain connects TRBV28 to TRBJ1-1; TRBD1 matches at 7 bases. The V segment lost 10 bases and the J segment 4 bases; nucleotides outside the gene matches: 3. Per the germline V gene, CDR1 is MDHEN and CDR2 is SYDVKM. The CDR3 runs to 11 residues. The CDR3 coding sequence is TGTGCCATCAGGGACAGCACTGAAGCTTTCTTT. Its translation is CAIRDSTEAFF. The full variable domain, in which reference TRBV28 and TRBJ1-1 provide the parts outside the CDR3, is DVKVTQSSRYLVKRTGEKVFLECVQDMDHENMFWYRQDPGLGLRLIYFSYDVKMKEKGDIPEGYSVSREKKERFSLILESASTNQTSMYLCAIRDSTEAFFGQGTRLTVV.

This clone was seen once. J is TRBJ2-7 and V is TRBV9, with 10 bases matching TRBD2. V lost 3 bases and J lost 9; bases outside the gene matches: 9. CDR1 is SGDLS and CDR2 is YYNGEE in the germline V gene. The CDR3 runs 14 residues. The CDR3 spells CASSAPSGSPRQYF. The CDR3 DNA is TGTGCCAGCAGCGCCCCTAGCGGGAGCCCCCGGCAGTACTTC.

V is TRBV4-3 and J is TRBJ2-3; 8 nucleotides agree with TRBD2. Germline V gene lookup returns CDR1 LGHNA and CDR2 YSLEER. V dropped 1 base and J dropped 4; count of bases not matched to a gene: 4. The CDR3 loop spans 15 amino acids. CDR3 nucleotides: TGCGCCAGCAGCCAAGTTAGCGGGGTACCAGATACGCAGTATTTT. Its protein is CASSQVSGVPDTQYF.

This sequence joins TRBV21-1 and TRBJ1-5; no DNA check was done on the table's D call, TRBD1. TRBV21-1 is a listed pseudogene. The CDR3 consists of 16 residues. CDR3 loop: CASSKGGTAINQPQHF. The CDR3 DNA is TGTGCCAGCAGCAAAGGAGGGACAGCGATAAATCAGCCCCAGCATTTT.

This clone was counted once. The chain recombines TRBV4-2 with TRBJ1-3; 7 bases agree with TRBD1. Trimming at V came to 4 bases and at J to 0 bases, leaving 9 bases not matched to a gene. Germline V CDR1 and CDR2: LGHNA, YNFKEQ. The CDR3 loop spans 17 amino acids. CDR3 in DNA: TGTGCCAGCAGCCTTTCCCAACGGGACAGCTCTGGAAACACCATATATTTT. Protein sequence: CASSLSQRDSSGNTIYF.

This rearrangement joins TRBV11-2 to TRBJ1-1; 7 positions agree with TRBD1. The germline V gene encodes CDR1 SGHAT and CDR2 FQNNGV. This CDR3 region has 19 residues. V shed 0 bases, J shed 1 base, and the junction held 14 bases outside the gene matches. The chain's CDR3 is CASSLEYLGDSRRNTEAFF. The CDR3 coding sequence is TGTGCCAGCAGCTTAGAATATTTAGGGGACAGCCGTCGGAACACTGAAGCTTTCTTT.